What follows are 27 T cell receptor beta chains derived from one specimen sequenced in a study of T cells generated in artificial thymic organoids. Reverse primers in the TRAC or TRBC constant regions drove separate semi-nested PCRs for TCRalpha and TCRbeta. One entry per CDR3 protein results from TCRdb running MiXCR on the 5' RACE reads. The data hold 2,000 to 2,500 distinct CDR3 sequences, with around 10% observed a single time. Sequenced: naive CD8+ T cells from the thymus. The subset was: CD3+TCRalphabeta+CD8SP T cells; for blood, CD45RO-CCR7+ naive CD8+ T cells. The receptors were sampled from a human donor who gave cord blood stem cells for thymic organoid culture, a cardiac surgery patient who gave postnatal thymus, or a blood donor (not recorded which).

By sample share, this clonotype is medium-sized. CDR3 loop: CAWTGTSSSDTQYF. CDR3 nucleotides: TGTGCCTGGACCGGGACGTCATCCTCAGATACGCAGTATTTT. This chain links TRBV30 with TRBJ2-3; D may match TRBD1 or TRBD2 (5 bases each). The CDR3 length is 14 residues. Germline-derived CDR1 and CDR2 are GTSNPN and SVGIG (reference sequence). The V end was cut by 4 bases, the J end by 4 bases, with 15 bases between.

By frequency in the sample, this clonotype is medium-sized. This chain connects TRBV3-1 to TRBJ2-3; D possibly corresponds to TRBD2 (5 bases). V dropped 1 base and J dropped 6 bases, with 11 bases sitting between them. CDR1 is LGHDT, CDR2 YNNKEL, per germline (reference sequence). This CDR3 is built from 14 residues. CDR3 protein: CASSQVAPGDTQYF. CDR3 in DNA: TGTGCCAGCAGCCAAGTAGCGCCGGGCGATACGCAGTATTTT.

This chain links TRBV25-1 with TRBJ2-2; D gene ambiguous. CDR3 length: 13 amino acids. V lost 3 bases, J lost 5 bases, and 7 bases lay in between. Germline V lookup: CDR1 MGHDK, CDR2 SYGVNS. In DNA, the CDR3 is TGTGCCAGCAGTGACCAAGGGACCGGGGAGCTGTTTTTT. This encodes CASSDQGTGELFF. The full variable domain, its missing parts supplied by reference TRBV25-1 and TRBJ2-2, is EADIYQTPRYLVIGTGKKITLECSQTMGHDKMYWYQQDPGMELHLIHYSYGVNSTEKGDLSSESTVSRIRTEHFPLTLESARPSHTSQYLCASSDQGTGELFFGEGSRLTVL.

This clonotype is termed medium-sized. The CDR3 spells CASSPADVDEQFF. The CDR3, as DNA: TGCGCCAGCAGCCCCGCTGACGTCGATGAGCAGTTCTTC. The J gene is TRBJ2-1, the V gene TRBV5-1, with D unresolved. CDR1 SGHRS and CDR2 YFSETQ come from the germline V gene. This CDR3 is 13 amino acids long. Trimming pared 4 bases from V and 8 bases from J, leaving 13 bases between.

By sample fraction, this clonotype is medium-sized. The chain uses TRBV13 and TRBJ2-3; 8 nucleotides line up with TRBD1. This CDR3 region has 15 residues. The V gene end was trimmed by 4 bases and the J gene end by 4 bases; junction bases not matched to a gene: 7. In germline, CDR1 is PRHDT, CDR2 FYEKMQ (reference sequence). This CDR3 reads CASSSGGFAPDTQYF. The CDR3 region has the DNA TGTGCCAGCAGCTCAGGGGGCTTCGCTCCAGATACGCAGTATTTT.

Judged by abundance, this clonotype is medium-sized. The rearrangement uses TRBV5-4 and TRBJ2-7, with D uncertain. V was clipped by 0 bases and J by 1 base, with 5 bases between them. Germline loops: CDR1 SGHNT, CDR2 YYREEE (reference sequence). CDR3 length equals 13 residues. CDR3 coding DNA: TGTGCCAGCAGCTTGGGGGCATCCTACGAGCAGTACTTC. Translating it yields CASSLGASYEQYF.

This clonotype ranks as medium-sized. The chain uses TRBV4-1 and TRBJ2-7, with TRBD1 matching 10 bases. Unmatched junction bases numbered 9, after V lost 2 bases and J lost 5 bases. The CDR3 totals 16 residues. In germline, CDR1 is MGHRA, CDR2 YSYEKL. The CDR3 reads CASSQPRDRGTDEQYV. The DNA for the CDR3 is TGCGCCAGCAGCCAACCCCGGGACAGGGGCACGGACGAGCAGTACGTC.

Within the sample, this clonotype is medium-sized. The V gene is TRBV12-3 or TRBV12-4, the J gene TRBJ2-5; 8 bases map to TRBD2. The trim removed 5 bases at V and 1 base at J, leaving 9 bases unmatched. The CDR3 covers 16 residues. This chain's CDR3 is CASSPPGGGRQETQYF. Here the CDR3 DNA reads TGTGCCAGCAGTCCCCCGGGGGGGGGGCGCCAAGAGACCCAGTACTTC.

The gene calls are TRBV2 and TRBJ2-1, with 11 bases matching TRBD2. Trimming took 5 bases from V and 6 from J; bases not matched to a gene: 9. Germline V gene data show CDR1 as SNHLY and CDR2 as FYNNEI. The CDR3 loop spans 16 amino acids. CDR3 sequence reads: CASSLPGTSGANEQFF. CDR3 nucleotide sequence: TGTGCCAGCAGTTTACCCGGGACTAGCGGAGCCAATGAGCAGTTCTTC.

This clonotype is termed medium-sized (0.01 to 0.1%). This chain uses TRBV6-6 with TRBJ2-1, with a possible D match to TRBD1 (6 bases). The CDR3 covers 14 residues. V was cut by 5 bases and J by 4 bases, with 12 bases left in between. Germline V gene data show CDR1 as MNHNY and CDR2 as SVGAGI (reference sequence). CDR3 protein: CASSLDSPYNEQFF. For the CDR3, the DNA is TGTGCCAGCAGTCTGGACAGTCCGTACAATGAGCAGTTCTTC.

With respect to this clonotype: A much larger clone differs by one base, so this may be a read error. The chain has TRBV14 and TRBJ1-4; D uncertain. The CDR3 extends over 13 amino acids. Looked up from germline, CDR1 is SGHDN and CDR2 is FVKESK. V lost 2 bases and J 7 bases, leaving 8 bases between the germline ends. This CDR3 reads CASSQMNFEKLFF. The DNA for the CDR3 is TGTGCCAGCAGCCAAATGAATTTTGAAAAACTGTTTTTT.

By its share, this clonotype is medium-sized. V gene TRBV27 combines with J gene TRBJ2-7; tentative D call: TRBD1 (6 bases). The CDR3 length is 11 residues. Trimming left V 7 bases short and J 5 bases short, with 9 bases between. CDR1 is MNHEY, CDR2 SMNVEV, per germline (reference sequence). Written as DNA, the CDR3 is TGTGCCAGCAAGGGGGAGCACGAGCAGTACGTC. This codes for CASKGEHEQYV.

This clonotype is medium-sized in the sample. This rearrangement joins TRBV4-1 to TRBJ2-2; tentatively, D is TRBD1 or TRBD2 (5 bases each). The CDR3 runs 19 residues. From germline, CDR1 is MGHRA and CDR2 YSYEKL. V was trimmed by 1 base and J by 0 bases, leaving 18 bases between them. CDR3 region: CASSQGGLLRGANTGELFF. The CDR3, as DNA: TGCGCCAGCAGCCAAGGAGGACTCTTGAGGGGCGCGAACACCGGGGAGCTGTTTTTT.

By share, this clonotype ranks as medium-sized (0.01 to 0.1%). The chain employs TRBV2 and TRBJ2-3; D unresolved. The CDR3 sequence is 13 residues long. With 6 bases removed from V and 2 bases from J, the gap between germline ends came to 9 bases. Germline CDR1 reads SNHLY; CDR2 reads FYNNEI. The CDR3 sequence: CASSATYTDTQYF. CDR3 in DNA: TGTGCCAGCAGCGCGACCTACACAGATACGCAGTATTTT.

The chain combines TRBV7-6 with TRBJ2-1, with D possibly being TRBD1 (6 bases). Trimming cost V 3 bases and J 9 bases, with 9 bases left between them. The CDR3 runs 12 residues. Germline V CDR1 and CDR2: SGHVS, FNYEAQ. The CDR3 here is CASSFQGFEQFF. The CDR3 DNA is TGTGCCAGCAGCTTTCAGGGGTTTGAGCAGTTCTTC. Using reference TRBV7-6 and TRBJ2-1 for the parts outside the CDR3, the full variable domain is GAGVSQSPRYKVTKRGQDVALRCDPISGHVSLYWYRQALGQGPEFLTYFNYEAQQDKSGLPNDRFSAERPEGSISTLTIQRTEQRDSAMYRCASSFQGFEQFFGPGTRLTVL.

By its share, this clonotype is medium-sized. The DNA for the CDR3 is TGTGCCAGCAGCTCCAAAATATATGGCTACACCTTC. As protein: CASSSKIYGYTF. The genes are TRBV7-9 and TRBJ1-2; D unresolved. The CDR3 extends over 12 amino acids. Germline lookup yields CDR1 SEHNR and CDR2 FQNEAQ (reference sequence). Trimming cost V 4 bases and J 5 bases, with 8 bases left between them.

This chain links TRBV6-1 with TRBJ2-4, with D uncertain. Between the trimmed V and J ends, which lost 4 bases and 1 base, there was a span of 14 bases. The CDR3 loop spans 16 amino acids. From germline, CDR1 is MNHNS and CDR2 SASEGT. CDR3 loop: CASSGRRDTAKNIQYF. Here the CDR3 DNA reads TGTGCCAGCAGTGGTAGGCGTGATACGGCCAAAAACATTCAGTACTTC.

In its sample, this clonotype ranks as medium-sized. The CDR3 sequence is CASSLGLREDGYTF. CDR3 coding DNA: TGTGCCAGCAGCTTAGGCCTAAGGGAGGATGGCTACACCTTC. The chain recombines TRBV13 with TRBJ1-2; unclear D gene. Between the trimmed V and J ends, which lost 0 bases and 6 bases, there was a span of 11 bases. Germline V CDR1 and CDR2: PRHDT, FYEKMQ (reference sequence). This CDR3 has 14 amino acids.

In its sample, this clonotype is medium-sized. J is TRBJ2-3 and V is TRBV5-4; a possible D gene is TRBD1 (6 bases). Germline CDR1 and CDR2: SGHNT and YYREEE (reference sequence). The CDR3 covers 16 residues. The germline V and J ends were trimmed by 0 bases and 3 bases, with 14 bases remaining between them. The CDR3 region is CASSLGQGGWTDTQYF. In nucleotides, the CDR3 is TGTGCCAGCAGCTTGGGACAAGGGGGTTGGACAGATACGCAGTATTTT.

This clonotype qualifies as medium-sized. The chain couples TRBV28 to TRBJ1-2, with D hard to call. The V end lost 1 base, the J end lost 2 bases, and 5 bases lay between the germline ends. This CDR3 comprises 13 residues. Germline V gene data show CDR1 as MDHEN and CDR2 as SYDVKM. In nucleotides, the CDR3 is TGTGCCAGCAGTTTATTGCAGAACTATGGCTACACCTTC. Protein sequence: CASSLLQNYGYTF.

Within the sample, this clonotype is large. This rearrangement joins TRBV9 to TRBJ2-3; 10 bases are shared with TRBD1. The CDR3 extends over 14 amino acids. V was pared by 4 bases and J by 7 bases, with 6 bases of the junction left unmatched. Per germline, CDR1 SGDLS and CDR2 YYNGEE. The CDR3 spells CASSRRDRGNTQYF. The CDR3, as DNA: TGTGCCAGCAGCAGAAGGGACAGGGGAAATACGCAGTATTTT. Using reference TRBV9 and TRBJ2-3 for the parts outside the CDR3, the full variable domain is DSGVTQTPKHLITATGQRVTLRCSPRSGDLSVYWYQQSLDQGLQFLIQYYNGEERAKGNILERFSAQQFPDLHSELNLSSLELGDSALYFCASSRRDRGNTQYFGPGTRLTVL.

The chain links TRBV4-1 to TRBJ2-7; D might be TRBD1 (6 bases). Germline values: CDR1 MGHRA, CDR2 YSYEKL. The CDR3 covers 15 residues. Between the trimmed V and J ends, which lost 3 bases and 2 bases, there was a span of 14 bases. CDR3 coding DNA: TGCGCCAGCAGCCAGAGAGTACAGGGACCCTACGAGCAGTACGTC. Translated: CASSQRVQGPYEQYV.

This clonotype was observed a handful of times. A single base separates this from a much larger clone, so it may be a read error. This sequence joins TRBV24-1 and TRBJ1-2; D might be TRBD1 (5 bases). The CDR3 loop spans 15 amino acids. Germline values: CDR1 KGHDR, CDR2 SFDVKD. This chain's CDR3 is CATNDLQGGRYGYTF. The CDR3 DNA follows: TGTGCCACCAATGATTTGCAGGGAGGGCGCTATGGCTACACCTTC.

The chain is built from TRBV27 and TRBJ1-5; D is uncertain. The CDR3 has 12 amino acids. CDR1 MNHEY and CDR2 SMNVEV come from the germline V gene (reference sequence). Between the trimmed V and J ends, which lost 4 bases and 9 bases, there was a span of 10 bases. This CDR3 reads CASSYRGWPQHF. The CDR3 bases are TGTGCCAGCAGTTACCGGGGATGGCCCCAGCATTTT.

By proportion, this clonotype is medium-sized. This chain uses TRBV29-1 with TRBJ2-1; D possibly corresponds to TRBD2 (7 bases). This CDR3 region has 14 residues. Germline CDR1 SQVTM, CDR2 ANQGSEA. V was trimmed by 3 bases and J by 3 bases, leaving 12 bases between them. The CDR3 DNA reads TGCAGCGTTGATTCGAGGGGGGGCTACAATGAGCAGTTCTTC. Protein product: CSVDSRGGYNEQFF.

The rearrangement joins TRBV4-1 to TRBJ1-1, with 10 bases matching TRBD1. The length of the CDR3 is 17 residues. Germline CDR1 reads MGHRA; CDR2 reads YSYEKL. V lost 1 base to trimming and J lost 4 bases; unmatched junction nucleotides: 9. The CDR3 DNA reads TGCGCCAGCAGCCAAGTTGTCGGGGACAGGGGTTCCACTGAAGCTTTCTTT. This encodes CASSQVVGDRGSTEAFF.

The rearrangement joins TRBV6-2 or TRBV6-3 to TRBJ2-7; the D gene is possibly TRBD2 (6 bases). CDR3 length: 17 residues. The V end was cut by 0 bases, the J end by 5 bases, with 20 bases between. Germline V CDR1 and CDR2: MNHEY, SVGEGT. As DNA, the CDR3 is TGTGCCAGCAGTTACTCCTCCCTCACGGGAGTTTATAACGAGCAGTACTTC. Its translation: CASSYSSLTGVYNEQYF.